The present T cell receptor (beta chain) was sequenced within a study of T cell responses to AZD1222 COVID-19 vaccine. In the case of this clone: Its antigen is not known.

Study-wide findings and caveats: Reports indicate that nearly half of spike-specific TCRs are directed at unmutated variant regions. Without day 14 samples, only post-peak T cell repertoires were studied. Once two AZD1222 doses were given, Spike-specific TCR breadth and depth went up. A mostly white British donor set with more females was recruited, and clonal diversity was possibly underestimated.

Germline V CDR1 and CDR2: KGHDR, SFDVKD. V dropped 6 bases and J dropped 0 bases, with 12 bases sitting between them. This CDR3 has 15 residues. Profiling relied on immunoSEQ multiplex PCR, and the TCRdb table lists in-frame clones only, not all of them. The data show 150,000 to 200,000 clones, 92% seen once. V usage is TRBV24-1 and J usage is TRBJ2-3, with D unresolved. The sequencing here drew on peripheral blood, taken on day 0 of MenACWY control vaccination. The origin of this receptor is an adult in good health. Here the CDR3 reads CATSFGALSTDTQYF. Written as DNA, the CDR3 is TGTGCCACCAGTTTCGGCGCACTTAGCACAGATACGCAGTATTTT.